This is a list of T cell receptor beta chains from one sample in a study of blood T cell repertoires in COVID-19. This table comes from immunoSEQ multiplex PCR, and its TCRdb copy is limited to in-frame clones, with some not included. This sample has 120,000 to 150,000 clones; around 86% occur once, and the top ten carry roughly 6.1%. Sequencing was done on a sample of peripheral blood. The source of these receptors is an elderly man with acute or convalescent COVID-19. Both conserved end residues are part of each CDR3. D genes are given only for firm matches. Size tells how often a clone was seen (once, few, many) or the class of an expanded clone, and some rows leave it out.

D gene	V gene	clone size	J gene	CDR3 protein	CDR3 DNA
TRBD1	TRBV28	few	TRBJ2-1	CASIGTGRRQTPDNEQFF	TGTGCCAGCATCGGGACAGGGCGCCGGCAAACACCCGACAATGAGCAGTTCTTC
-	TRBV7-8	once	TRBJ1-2	CASSPWDSGDVGYTF	TGTGCCAGCAGCCCTTGGGACTCCGGGGATGTGGGCTACACCTTC
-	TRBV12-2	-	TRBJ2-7	CASRNLGGRAYEQYF	TGTGCAAGTCGAAATCTGGGCGGGAGGGCTTACGAGCAGTACTTC
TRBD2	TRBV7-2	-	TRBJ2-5	CASSGGLAGGKTQYF	TGTGCCAGCAGCGGGGGACTAGCGGGCGGGAAGACCCAGTACTTC
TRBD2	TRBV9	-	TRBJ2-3	CASSVVGLDTDTQYF	TGTGCCAGCAGCGTAGTGGGACTAGACACAGATACGCAGTATTTT
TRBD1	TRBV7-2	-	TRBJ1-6	CASSGTGEGFNSPLHF	TGTGCCAGCAGCGGCACAGGGGAAGGGTTTAATTCACCCCTCCACTTT
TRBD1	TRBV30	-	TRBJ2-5	CAWSVTGGETQYF	TGTGCCTGGAGTGTGACAGGGGGAGAGACCCAGTACTTC
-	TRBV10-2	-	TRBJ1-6	CASSVVSYNSPLHF	TGCGCCAGCAGTGTAGTGTCCTATAATTCACCCCTCCACTTT
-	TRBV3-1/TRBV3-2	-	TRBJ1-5	CASSQEGAHNQPQHF	TGTGCCAGCAGCCAAGAGGGGGCGCACAATCAGCCCCAGCATTTT
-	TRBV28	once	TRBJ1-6	CASVVSSYNSPLHF	TGTGCCAGCGTCGTGTCCAGCTATAATTCACCCCTCCACTTT
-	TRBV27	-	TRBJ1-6	CASSIYRMGGSYNSPLHF	TGTGCCAGCAGCATTTATCGAATGGGGGGCTCCTATAATTCACCCCTCCACTTT
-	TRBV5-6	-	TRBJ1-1	CASSGGRPPEAFF	TGTGCCAGCAGCGGGGGGAGGCCCCCTGAAGCTTTCTTT
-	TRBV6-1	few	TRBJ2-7	CASSESPGGTYEQYF	TGTGCCAGCAGTGAAAGCCCCGGAGGGACCTACGAGCAGTACTTC
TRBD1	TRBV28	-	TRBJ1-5	CASTRTGGVNQPQHF	TGTGCCAGCACCCGGACAGGGGGCGTCAATCAGCCCCAGCATTTT
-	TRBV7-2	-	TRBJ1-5	CASSAGWGNQPQHF	TGTGCCAGCAGCGCAGGGTGGGGCAATCAGCCCCAGCATTTT
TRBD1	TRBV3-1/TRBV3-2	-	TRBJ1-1	CASSQVQGASTEAFF	TGTGCCAGCAGCCAAGTACAGGGGGCGAGCACTGAAGCTTTCTTT
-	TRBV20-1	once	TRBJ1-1	CSASETPGAFF	TGCAGTGCTAGTGAGACACCTGGGGCTTTCTTT
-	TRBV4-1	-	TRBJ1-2	CASSQGGLGNYGYTF	TGCGCCAGCAGCCAAGGGGGCCTAGGGAACTATGGCTACACCTTC
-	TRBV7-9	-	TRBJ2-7	CASSLPGGLYEQYF	TGTGCCAGCAGCTTGCCTGGGGGACTCTACGAGCAGTACTTC
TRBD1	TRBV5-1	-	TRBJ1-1	CASSSDRVGAFF	TGCGCCAGCAGCTCCGACAGGGTCGGAGCTTTCTTT
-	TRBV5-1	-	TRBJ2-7	CASSLAGRGSSYEQYF	TGCGCCAGCAGCTTGGCCGGTAGGGGTAGCTCCTACGAGCAGTACTTC
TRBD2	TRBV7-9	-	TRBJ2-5	CASSPGVLAGVYETQYF	TGTGCCAGCAGCCCAGGGGTCCTAGCGGGAGTGTATGAGACCCAGTACTTC
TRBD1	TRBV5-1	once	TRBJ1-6	CASSLAGTGGADNSPLHF	TGCGCCAGCAGCTTGGCCGGGACAGGGGGCGCCGATAATTCACCCCTCCACTTT